A single sample gave rise to the 21 T cell receptor beta chains below, sequenced in a study of OX40 agonist ivuxolimab in advanced cancers. TCRdb keeps only in-frame clones here, not all; method: immunoSEQ multiplex PCR. The data contain about 52,000 clones, approximately 92% of them singletons. The sample here was CD4+ or CD8+ T cells sorted from blood, taken in a trial of the OX40 agonist ivuxolimab. The source is an adult with an advanced solid tumor such as melanoma, head and neck, liver or kidney cancer.

This rearrangement joins TRBV4-1 to TRBJ1-2, with D perhaps TRBD1 (5 bases). CDR1 MGHRA and CDR2 YSYEKL come from the germline V gene. Trimming removed 0 bases from V and 4 bases from J, with 18 bases in between. This CDR3 contains 17 residues. CDR3 sequence: CASSQDKDFGRVYGYTF. CDR3 bases: TGCGCCAGCAGCCAAGATAAGGATTTTGGCAGGGTCTATGGCTACACCTTC.

The chain joins TRBV28 to TRBJ1-1; D possibly corresponds to TRBD1 (6 bases). The V end lost 7 bases, the J end lost 4 bases, and 13 bases lay between the germline ends. Per germline, CDR1 MDHEN and CDR2 SYDVKM. The CDR3 length is 13 residues. CDR3 residues: CASISEGGTEAFF. The CDR3, as DNA: TGTGCCAGCATTAGTGAAGGGGGCACTGAAGCTTTCTTT.

The J gene is TRBJ2-1, the V gene TRBV4-1, with D perhaps being TRBD1 or TRBD2 (5 bases each). The CDR3 covers 16 residues. Germline CDR1 and CDR2: MGHRA and YSYEKL. V was clipped by 0 bases and J by 0 bases, with 9 bases between them. The CDR3 DNA sequence: TGCGCCAGCAGCCAAGAGGGGGAAAGCTCCTACAATGAGCAGTTCTTC. Protein: CASSQEGESSYNEQFF.

V usage is TRBV7-8 and J usage is TRBJ1-1; D not resolved. There are 14 residues in the CDR3. V lost 5 bases, J lost 5 bases, and 15 bases lay in between. Looked up from germline, CDR1 is SGHVS and CDR2 is FQNEAQ. For the CDR3, the DNA is TGTGCCAGCAGCGCGGGGTTTACGGCAACTGAAGCTTTCTTT. Its translation is CASSAGFTATEAFF.

V is TRBV6-5 and J is TRBJ2-7, with 10 nucleotides matching TRBD1. The CDR3 covers 12 residues. Germline lookup yields CDR1 MNHEY and CDR2 SVGAGI. V lost 8 bases to trimming and J lost 6 bases; unmatched junction nucleotides: 4. CDR3 protein: CASGTGAGEQYF. The DNA for the CDR3 is TGTGCCAGCGGGACAGGGGCAGGCGAGCAGTACTTC.

The V gene is TRBV6-6, the J gene TRBJ1-3; 7 bases match TRBD1. Germline CDR1 is MNHNY and CDR2 is SVGAGI (reference sequence). The CDR3 contains 15 residues. The J segment lost 4 bases and the V segment lost 5 bases, leaving 8 bases of the junction unmatched. As DNA, the CDR3 is TGTGCCAGCAGTCAGGGGGGTAGGGGAGGAAACACCATATATTTT. It is translated as CASSQGGRGGNTIYF.

This sequence joins TRBV27 and TRBJ1-5, with D unclear. Trimming left V 6 bases short and J 3 bases short, with 18 bases between. From germline, CDR1 is MNHEY and CDR2 SMNVEV (reference sequence). The CDR3 contains 16 residues. The CDR3 is CASSLGTGSLNQPQHF. The CDR3 DNA sequence: TGTGCCAGCAGCTTGGGTACGGGCAGCCTCAATCAGCCCCAGCATTTT.

This sequence joins TRBV7-8 and TRBJ1-1; D may be TRBD1 (5 bases). The length of the CDR3 is 13 residues. Germline V gene data show CDR1 as SGHVS and CDR2 as FQNEAQ. Trimming pared 5 bases from V and 4 bases from J, leaving 11 bases between. The CDR3 is CASSLGGGTEAFF. The DNA of the CDR3 is TGTGCCAGCAGCCTGGGGGGGGGCACTGAAGCTTTCTTT.

CDR3 nucleotide sequence: TGCAGCGTTGATCAGCGGGAGAGTTACAATGAGCAGTTCTTC. Protein: CSVDQRESYNEQFF. J is TRBJ2-1 and V is TRBV29-1; 8 nucleotides line up with TRBD2. The germline V gene encodes CDR1 SQVTM and CDR2 ANQGSEA. V shed 3 bases, J shed 4 bases, and the junction held 5 bases outside the gene matches. This CDR3 is 14 amino acids long.

The chain carries TRBV14 and TRBJ1-1; 7 bases line up with TRBD1. Germline CDR1 and CDR2: SGHDN and FVKESK. The CDR3 contains 12 residues. V shed 1 base and J 7 bases; nucleotides not matched to a gene: 0. DNA of the CDR3: TGTGCCAGCAGCCAAGGGACAGGTGAAGCTTTCTTT. Protein product: CASSQGTGEAFF. Based on the CDR3 plus reference TRBV14 and TRBJ1-1, the full variable domain is EAGVTQFPSHSVIEKGQTVTLRCDPISGHDNLYWYRRVMGKEIKFLLHFVKESKQDESGMPNNRFLAERTGGTYSTLKVQPAELEDSGVYFCASSQGTGEAFFGQGTRLTVV.

This sequence joins TRBV5-1 and TRBJ2-5, with D uncertain. The CDR3 is 15 residues long. Deletions cut 6 bases from V and 1 base from J, with 16 bases between. CDR1 is SGHRS and CDR2 is YFSETQ in the germline V gene. The CDR3 spells CASTALGNAQETQYF. Here the CDR3 DNA reads TGCGCCAGCACAGCGCTAGGGAACGCCCAAGAGACCCAGTACTTC. Supplemented by reference TRBV5-1 and TRBJ2-5, the full variable domain reads KAGVTQTPRYLIKTRGQQVTLSCSPISGHRSVSWYQQTPGQGLQFLFEYFSETQRNKGNFPGRFSGRQFSNSRSEMNVSTLELGDSALYLCASTALGNAQETQYFGPGTRLLVL.

The sample holds a few counts of this clone. J is TRBJ2-1 and V is TRBV7-3; a weak D match, TRBD2 (5 bases). The V and J ends lost 4 bases and 2 bases respectively, with 9 bases between them. Germline lookup yields CDR1 SGHTA and CDR2 FQGTGA. The CDR3 extends over 14 amino acids. The CDR3 coding sequence is TGTGCCAGCAGCTACTCCGGGGCCTACAATGAGCAGTTCTTC. This gives the protein CASSYSGAYNEQFF.

Points on this clone: The sample carries other DNA sequences with the same CDR3. The rearrangement links TRBV28 to TRBJ1-2; a possible D gene is TRBD1 (6 bases). This CDR3 contains 13 residues. Trimming removed 3 bases from V and 7 bases from J, with 12 bases in between. From germline, CDR1 is MDHEN and CDR2 SYDVKM. In DNA, the CDR3 is TGTGCCAGCAGTTTCCGGGGGCGGGGTGGCTACACCTTC. Translation: CASSFRGRGGYTF.

This rearrangement joins TRBV7-6 to TRBJ2-1, with 10 bases that match TRBD2. Trimming took 5 bases from V and 4 from J; bases not matched to a gene: 8. Germline V lookup: CDR1 SGHVS, CDR2 FNYEAQ. The CDR3 loop spans 16 amino acids. The CDR3 DNA reads TGTGCCAGCAGCCTATGGACTAGCGGAGAGTACAATGAGCAGTTCTTC. Its protein product is CASSLWTSGEYNEQFF. The variable domain in full, with the rest retrieved from reference TRBV7-6 and TRBJ2-1, is GAGVSQSPRYKVTKRGQDVALRCDPISGHVSLYWYRQALGQGPEFLTYFNYEAQQDKSGLPNDRFSAERPEGSISTLTIQRTEQRDSAMYRCASSLWTSGEYNEQFFGPGTRLTVL.

V is TRBV2 and J is TRBJ2-1, with 10 bases matching TRBD2. The CDR3 runs to 15 residues. The V and J ends lost 6 bases and 4 bases, in that order; junction bases with no gene match: 6. CDR1 and CDR2 (germline): SNHLY, FYNNEI. In nucleotides, the CDR3 is TGTGCCAGCAGGGCTAGCGGGAGTCAGTACAATGAGCAGTTCTTC. The encoded protein is CASRASGSQYNEQFF.

The V call is TRBV28, the J call TRBJ2-2; 8 bases match TRBD1. Germline assignment: CDR1 MDHEN and CDR2 SYDVKM. V shed 8 bases and J 0 bases; nucleotides not matched to a gene: 2. CDR3 length: 14 amino acids. The CDR3 sequence is CASGQGANTGELFF. The CDR3 nucleotides are TGTGCCAGCGGACAGGGTGCGAACACCGGGGAGCTGTTTTTT. The whole variable domain, filled in from reference TRBV28 and TRBJ2-2, reads DVKVTQSSRYLVKRTGEKVFLECVQDMDHENMFWYRQDPGLGLRLIYFSYDVKMKEKGDIPEGYSVSREKKERFSLILESASTNQTSMYLCASGQGANTGELFFGEGSRLTVL.

This chain joins TRBV9 and TRBJ2-3; tentative D call: TRBD2 (6 bases). CDR1 SGDLS and CDR2 YYNGEE come from the germline V gene. Trimming stripped 0 bases from V and 2 bases from J, with 16 bases between. The CDR3 contains 17 residues. CDR3 protein: CASSVEGLSGPTDTQYF. The CDR3 nucleotides read TGTGCCAGCAGCGTAGAAGGACTATCCGGTCCCACAGATACGCAGTATTTT.

V gene TRBV7-8 combines with J gene TRBJ2-2, with 16 bases lining up with TRBD2. Looked up from germline, CDR1 is SGHVS and CDR2 is FQNEAQ. This CDR3 has 18 residues. The ends lost 4 bases at V and 6 bases at J; junction bases unmatched: 8. The CDR3 region is CASSWGLAGGPMAGELFF. The CDR3 region has the DNA TGTGCCAGCAGCTGGGGACTAGCGGGAGGGCCAATGGCCGGGGAGCTGTTTTTT. The full variable domain, completed using reference TRBV7-8 and TRBJ2-2, is GAGVSQSPRYKVAKRGQDVALRCDPISGHVSLFWYQQALGQGPEFLTYFQNEAQLDKSGLPSDRFFAERPEGSVSTLKIQRTQQEDSAVYLCASSWGLAGGPMAGELFFGEGSRLTVL.

The chain employs TRBV29-1 and TRBJ2-5, with D unclear. CDR1 and CDR2 from the germline V gene are SQVTM and ANQGSEA. This CDR3 is 10 amino acids long. Trimming removed 4 bases at V and 5 bases at J, with 5 bases between. Here the CDR3 reads CSVVGETQYF. CDR3 DNA sequence: TGCAGCGTTGTTGGGGAGACCCAGTACTTC.

Only a few counts were recorded for this clone. The V and J genes are TRBV18 and TRBJ2-1; 8 bases are a match to TRBD2. Trimming at V came to 4 bases and at J to 2 bases, leaving 1 base not matched to a gene. Germline CDR1 is KGHSH and CDR2 is LQKENI. This CDR3 is 14 amino acids long. Here the CDR3 DNA reads TGTGCCAGCTCACAACTAGCGGCCTACAATGAGCAGTTCTTC. Residues: CASSQLAAYNEQFF.

CDR3 residues: CSARVSATQYF. In DNA, the CDR3 is TGCAGTGCTAGAGTCTCCGCGACGCAGTATTTT. The chain employs TRBV20-1 and TRBJ2-3; D uncertain. This CDR3 is 11 amino acids long. The germline CDR1 and CDR2 sequences are DFQATT and SNEGSKA (reference sequence). Trimming took 1 base from V and 9 from J, leaving 8 bases between them.